This TCR beta chain was recorded in a study of cytomegalovirus exposure and HLA in healthy donors (dated by TCRdb to 2016 to 2017). Looking at the study overall: An earlier analysis of several hundred of the donors reported approximately 260 Gb of sequence data and 100 million to 120 million unique TCR beta sequences obtained from about 179 million T cells. An early release covering just under 650 HLA-typed donors comprised roughly 300 gigabases of sequencing data and 85 million to 100 million unique TCR sequences. Of the approximately 400 genotyped donors, approximately 83% fell in the genetic ancestry cluster associated with self-reported Caucasian donors. The study aimed to test whether cataloging public T cell receptors could reveal signatures of past pathogen exposure. The T cell repertoires of 670 or so subjects were profiled by immunosequencing and related to cytomegalovirus serostatus. A separate validation cohort of more than 100 different subjects was used in addition to the approximately 700-subject first cohort. High-throughput TCR immunosequencing, statistical association of individual TCRs with disease status, and machine learning were combined to predict cytomegalovirus infection status. To study patterns of TCR occurrence, a later analysis re-analyzed previously published TCR beta repertoires from 666 donors and added high-resolution HLA genotyping. Rather than using new phenotypic data, the later analysis identified candidate immune exposures from TCR beta sequences and from how often those sequences occurred across donors. To decide whether each TCR beta V gene segment behaved as functional or pseudogenic, an earlier analysis of some 570 of the donors relied on high-throughput TCR beta sequencing. Alongside the repertoire data, information on donor age, sex, ethnicity and CMV serostatus was compiled. Genome-wide SNP genotypes for about three fifths of the 666 donors were used in a later genetic analysis, which treated that subset as a discovery cohort. Every discovery cohort repertoire had been produced on one sequencing platform. Class I and class II HLA loci were covered by the typing at four-digit resolution. Typing coverage varied by locus: 629-630 donors for A, B, C, DRB1 and DQB1; roughly 520 for DQA1; nearly 610 for DPA1; approximately 450 for DPB1. Because of strong linkage in the cohort, a few DR-DQ haplotypes were treated as single units for association and clustering. Among some 400 genotyped donors of the cohort, an average of approximately 240,000 unique TCR beta nucleotide sequences was sequenced per donor, of which about 18% were non-productive. The full study reports these points: In an earlier analysis of about 600 of the donors, most TCR beta V segments appeared in productive rearrangements about 90% or about 30% of the time, broadly matching IMGT annotations. In the study, some 180 TCR beta chains were listed as associated with cytomegalovirus. V-gene and J-gene trimming of TCR beta chains was associated with a missense DCLRE1C variant in a later genetic analysis, and the association was replicated in an independent cohort. Correlated functional status among segregating V segments might reflect linkage disequilibrium, but an unknown experimental factor could not be ruled out. Some IMGT-functional V segments, including TRBV6-2 and TRBV6-3, could not be told apart with the 87-base-pair reads, so those segments were excluded. Most TCR sequences were observed very rarely across donors, whereas some public TCRs were present in many individuals. Roughly uniform sequencing depth across donors was assumed in presence/absence analyses, although this assumption may not hold. Immune exposure information for the cohort was limited to CMV serostatus. A later analysis found that HLA-associated TCR beta chains were more clonally expanded and had lower generation probabilities than equally common non-associated chains. The cohort was sequenced for TCR beta chains only, and without alpha or paired-chain data the features that could be detected were limited. A later analysis reported that several top co-occurrence clusters appeared linked to parvovirus B19, influenza, CMV and Epstein-Barr virus. Most CMV-associated TCR beta chains appeared to be HLA-restricted in a later analysis, and the HLA associations seemed to be driven largely by CMV exposure. When HLA alleles, especially DR and DQ, strongly co-occurred, TCR associations were difficult to assign to individual alleles. A later analysis associated 15,000 to 20,000 TCR beta sequences with specific HLA alleles at a false discovery rate of 0.05. Because counts were too low, roughly 17 rarely observed V segments, including chromosome 9 orphons, were left out of the earlier analysis of over 550 of the donors. A further reported finding was that TCR beta sequences accurately predicted the HLA-A and HLA-B alleles for most subjects in the first cohort. HLA typing was unavailable for some donors at each locus, so association tests used only the typed subset. The sequencing pipeline was judged likely to have produced a cluster of highly shared sequence variants as a technical artifact. The authors suggested that the approach could potentially be generalized to other disease states and immunological phenotypes. According to a later genetic analysis, donors in an Asian-associated ancestry cluster had fewer N-insertions in productive TCRs than the approximately 690-donor mean. According to a later analysis, TCR association rates differed among HLA loci, with DRB1 alleles showing the most associated TCRs and HLA-C alleles showing the fewest. In vitro tests confirmed that a few of the cytomegalovirus-associated TCR beta chains recognize cytomegalovirus antigens. The classifier was reported to diagnose cytomegalovirus status with high specificity and sensitivity in both the original and validation cohorts.

A remark on this clone: It lacks a known antigen. Within one base of it there is no much larger clone, and no base qualities were kept.

The cohort was made up of hundreds of healthy bone marrow donors. At the time of sampling, every cohort member was nominally healthy, though immune exposures that went unrecorded were likely present. The donor tested CMV seronegative and was one of the 352 seronegative cohort members. Every donor gave a peripheral blood sample, and the peripheral blood mononuclear cells from that sample were used for TCR beta sequencing. Genomic DNA extraction from the blood cell samples was performed with the Qiagen DNeasy Blood Extraction Kit. From the cysteine up to the phenylalanine, the CDR3 has a length of 16 residues. Of the read, only the CDR3 DNA is kept; its 48 bases are in frame from base 1. Ends trimmed: V by 0 bases, J by 4 bases; bases unmatched to a gene: 9. The germline V gene supplies CDR1 SGHVS and CDR2 FNYEAQ. Libraries were prepared through the immunoSEQ multiplex PCR assay. The multiplex PCR relied on a mix of 60 forward primers for TCR Vbeta segments and 13 reverse primers for TCR Jbeta segments. Amplification of the CDR3 region of rearranged TCR beta genes was performed with a multiplex PCR assay on genomic DNA. The amplified TCR beta libraries were sequenced on the Illumina HiSeq System as 87-base-pair reads. Turning to the authors' computational methods: A later analysis counted approximately 76 million unique TCR beta chains across the 650 to 700 repertoires, and some 12 million of these chains were shared by at least two donors. To remove PCR and sequencing errors, raw reads were error-corrected and collapsed into unique sequences using a nearest-neighbor algorithm that merged closely related sequences. CDR3 sequences were aligned to IMGT reference sequences to assign V, D and J gene segments. Each retained sequence needed at least a six-nucleotide match to both a V gene segment and a J gene segment. A rearrangement was called productive if the CDR3 had no stop codons and remained in frame with V and J, and every other rearrangement was called non-productive. Following IMGT convention, CDR3 was defined as the stretch from the second conserved V-encoded cysteine up to the conserved J-encoded phenylalanine. In an earlier analysis of around 570 of the donors, sequences lacking an unambiguous match to a single V gene segment were excluded. In an earlier analysis of several hundred of the donors, V segments were called functional above 56.7% productive rearrangements and were called segregating when the between-donor standard deviation exceeded 5%. A statistical classification framework was built to diagnose cytomegalovirus status from the catalog of TCR beta chain sequences. A later analysis assigned V and J genes by comparing TCR nucleotide sequences with IMGT/GENE-DB human TR gene sequences. In a later analysis, CDR3 sequences and most-parsimonious VDJ recombination scenarios were assigned using the TCRdist pipeline. A later analysis defined each TCR beta chain by its CDR3 amino acid sequence plus V-gene family, and excluded reads lacking a unique V-gene family. A later analysis removed 592 highly shared, low-generation-probability nucleotide sequences to deal with suspected cross-contamination and a sequencing artifact. In a later analysis, a clonal expansion index was calculated for each public chain from normalized within-repertoire ranks of inferred template counts. A later analysis computed generation probabilities with a VDJ recombination model fitted to out-of-frame rearrangements, and checked the results against IGoR. Hypergeometric tests were used in a later analysis to score TCR-TCR, TCR-HLA and TCR-CMV co-occurrence, with a repertoire-size bias correction applied to the TCR pairs. False discovery rates were estimated in a later analysis by permuting HLA or CMV assignments 20 times. A later analysis grouped co-occurring TCRs with DBSCAN, adding TCRdist sequence similarity when clustering within HLA-allele-positive subsets. Co-occurrence clustering excluded repertoires with fewer than 30,000 or more than 120,000 public chains, plus five with anomalous nucleotide sharing. TCRdb retrieved this table from immuneACCESS and kept in-frame rearrangements only. Not all clones are present; in checked studies, unresolved V genes account for under half, and no reason is known for the remainder. V, J and clone size were drawn from that table, and D and trimming were deduced from the DNA. The sample data list more than 85,000 clones, and roughly 78% of these were observed just once. Roughly 1.3% of the sample is in the top ten clones.

The TCR originated in a woman aged 25 to 45 in good health and CMV-seronegative. The source material was PBMCs. This receptor chain uses TRBV7-6 and TRBJ2-7; 7 central nucleotides agree with TRBD2. The CDR3 protein is CASSLALAELPYEQYF. The sequenced DNA: TGTGCCAGCAGCTTAGCGCTAGCGGAGTTACCTTACGAGCAGTACTTC.